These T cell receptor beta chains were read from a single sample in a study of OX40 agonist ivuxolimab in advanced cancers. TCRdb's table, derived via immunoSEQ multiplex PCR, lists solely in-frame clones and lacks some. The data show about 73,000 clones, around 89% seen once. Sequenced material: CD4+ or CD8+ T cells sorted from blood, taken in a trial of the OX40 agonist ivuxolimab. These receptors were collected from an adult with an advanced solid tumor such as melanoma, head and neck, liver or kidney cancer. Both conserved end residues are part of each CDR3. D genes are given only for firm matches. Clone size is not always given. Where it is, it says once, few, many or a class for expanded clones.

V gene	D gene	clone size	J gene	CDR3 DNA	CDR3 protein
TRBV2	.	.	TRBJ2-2	TGTGCCAGCGATGTCCGGGGTGGGACCGGGGAGCTGTTTTTT	CASDVRGGTGELFF
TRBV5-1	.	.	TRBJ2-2	TGCGCCAGCAGCCTAATTGGAGACACCGGGGAGCTGTTTTTT	CASSLIGDTGELFF
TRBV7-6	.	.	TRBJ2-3	TGTGCCAGCAGAACCCACCCTTCCGCAGATACGCAGTATTTT	CASRTHPSADTQYF
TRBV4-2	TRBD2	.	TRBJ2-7	TGTGCCAGCAGCCAAGACGCGCAGGGACTAGCGGCCTACGAGCAGTACTTC	CASSQDAQGLAAYEQYF
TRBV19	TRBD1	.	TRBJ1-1	TGTGCCAGTAGCGGCGGGACAGGGGGCACTGAAGCTTTCTTT	CASSGGTGGTEAFF
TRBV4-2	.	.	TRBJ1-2	TGTGCCAGCAGCCAAAGGGCACTTGACTATCGGAAAAACTATGGCTACACCTTC	CASSQRALDYRKNYGYTF
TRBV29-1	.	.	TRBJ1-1	TGCAGCGTCGAAAACAGGGAGAACACTGAAGCTTTCTTT	CSVENRENTEAFF
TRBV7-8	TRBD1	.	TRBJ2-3	TGTGCCAGCAGCTTATTTGGGCCCTCGGGACAGGGTATTCATGGTACGCAGTATTTT	CASSLFGPSGQGIHGTQYF
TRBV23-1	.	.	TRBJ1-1	TGCGCCAGCAGTAGGAGACTGATGAACACTGAAGCTTTCTTT	CASSRRLMNTEAFF
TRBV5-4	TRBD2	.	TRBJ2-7	TGTGCCAGCAGTAGCGGGAGAGCCTACGAGCAGCACTTC	CASSSGRAYEQHF
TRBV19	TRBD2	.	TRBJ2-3	TGTGCCAGTAGTAAGGCTAGCGGTCACACAGATACGCAGTATTTT	CASSKASGHTDTQYF
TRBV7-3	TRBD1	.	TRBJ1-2	TGTGCCAGCAGCTTAAAGTCCTCCGGACAGGGTTCGGGTGGCTACACCTTC	CASSLKSSGQGSGGYTF
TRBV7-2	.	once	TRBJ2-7	TGTGCCAGCAGCGCAAGACAGACTAGTGGAGCCTACGAGCAGTACTTC	CASSARQTSGAYEQYF
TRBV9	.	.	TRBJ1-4	TGTGCCAGCAGCGTAAGTTTCGGAAGCGGTGAAAAACTGTTTTTT	CASSVSFGSGEKLFF
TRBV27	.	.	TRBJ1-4	TGTGCCAGCAGTTTAACGGGGGGCAAAGGTGAAAAACTGTTTTTT	CASSLTGGKGEKLFF
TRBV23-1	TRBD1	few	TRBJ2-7	TGCGCCAGCCTACTAGGACAGGGCTACGAGCAGTACTTC	CASLLGQGYEQYF
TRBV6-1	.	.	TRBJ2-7	TGTGCCAGCAGTGAAGCTCGGTTAGCGGTCCTCTACGAGCAGTACTTC	CASSEARLAVLYEQYF
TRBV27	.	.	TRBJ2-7	TGTGCCAGCAGTGTCGGCCCTCCCTACGAGCAGTACTTC	CASSVGPPYEQYF
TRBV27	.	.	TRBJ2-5	TGTGCCAGCAGTTTGGGGGCGGGAGCTGGGACCCAGTACTTC	CASSLGAGAGTQYF
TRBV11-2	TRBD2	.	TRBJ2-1	TGTGCCAGCAGCTTAGTTGGCGGGGGTAGGAATGAGCAGTTCTTC	CASSLVGGGRNEQFF
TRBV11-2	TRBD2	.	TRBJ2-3	TGTGCCAGCAGATACCCGGGGGGGGATACGCAGTATTTT	CASRYPGGDTQYF
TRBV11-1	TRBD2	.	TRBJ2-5	TGTGCCAGCAACAGCGGGGCCCAACAAGAGACCCAGTACTTC	CASNSGAQQETQYF
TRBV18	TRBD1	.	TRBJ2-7	TGTGCCAGCTCGGCCACAGGGGACTACGAGCAGTACTTC	CASSATGDYEQYF
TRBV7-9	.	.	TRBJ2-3	TGTGCCAGCAGCCACCCCCCAGGGCCATCAGATACGCAGTATTTT	CASSHPPGPSDTQYF
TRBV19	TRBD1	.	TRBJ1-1	TGTGCCAGTAGTCTACAGGGGCCGGGGAACACTGAAGCTTTCTTT	CASSLQGPGNTEAFF
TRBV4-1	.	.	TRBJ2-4	TGCGCCAGCAGCCAAGAACGCGGCGGCGGAGACATTCAGTACTTC	CASSQERGGGDIQYF
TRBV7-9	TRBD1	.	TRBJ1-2	TGTGCCAGCAGCTCTAACGCCAGACAGGGCTATGGCTACACCTTC	CASSSNARQGYGYTF
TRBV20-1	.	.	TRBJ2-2	TGCAGTGCTAGTACGAACGGGGAGCTGTTTTTT	CSASTNGELFF
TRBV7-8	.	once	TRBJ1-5	TGTGCCAGCAGTCGGGAGGGTAATCAGCCCCAGCATTTT	CASSREGNQPQHF
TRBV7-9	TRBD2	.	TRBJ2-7	TGTGCCAGCAGCCCCCTGACTAGCGGCTCCTACGAGCAGTACTTC	CASSPLTSGSYEQYF
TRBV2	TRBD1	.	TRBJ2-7	TGTGCCAGCACCGCCCAATATCCCGCCGGGACAGGATTCTACGAGCAGTACTTC	CASTAQYPAGTGFYEQYF
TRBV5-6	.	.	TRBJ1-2	TGTGCCAGCAGCTTCCGAGGAGCGGCAGGGTATGGCTACACCTTC	CASSFRGAAGYGYTF
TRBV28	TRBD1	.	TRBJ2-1	TGTGCCAGCAGTTTCCCGACAGGGGAGTACGATGAGCAGTTCTTC	CASSFPTGEYDEQFF
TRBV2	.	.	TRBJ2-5	TGTGCCAGCAGTGAAATCAGGGCTCAAGAGACCCAGTACTTC	CASSEIRAQETQYF
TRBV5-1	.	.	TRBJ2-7	TGCGCCAGCAGCTACCAGCAGGGCACCGAGCAGTACTTC	CASSYQQGTEQYF
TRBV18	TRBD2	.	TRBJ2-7	TGTGCCAGCTCACCACCTTATCCGACTAGCGGGCCCTACGAGCAGTACTTC	CASSPPYPTSGPYEQYF
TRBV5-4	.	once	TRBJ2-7	TGTGCCAGCAGCTTGGTAGGGTCCGAGCAGTACTTC	CASSLVGSEQYF
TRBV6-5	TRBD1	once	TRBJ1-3	TGTGCCAGCAGTTACGGACAGGGATCACCCATATATTTT	CASSYGQGSPIYF
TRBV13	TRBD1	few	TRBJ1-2	TGTGCCAGCAGCTTATTTCCGGACAGGGGGCATAGTGGCTACACCTTC	CASSLFPDRGHSGYTF
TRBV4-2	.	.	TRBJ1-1	TGTGCCAGCAGCCAAGGGAACACTGAAGCTTTCTTT	CASSQGNTEAFF
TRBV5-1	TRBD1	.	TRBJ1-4	TGCGCCAGCAGCTTGGTGGGTCCCGGGACAGGGGGCGGGTTTACTAATGAAAAACTGTTTTTT	CASSLVGPGTGGGFTNEKLFF
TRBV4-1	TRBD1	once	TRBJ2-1	TGCGCCAGCAGCCCTGACAGGGCCCTCAATGAGCAGTTCTTC	CASSPDRALNEQFF
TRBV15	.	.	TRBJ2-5	TGTGCCACCAGCAGGGGCGGGACAACCCAAGAGACCCAGTACTTC	CATSRGGTTQETQYF
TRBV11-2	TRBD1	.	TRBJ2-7	TGTGCCAGCAGCTCAACACCCGGGACAGGGGACTACGAGCAGTACTTC	CASSSTPGTGDYEQYF
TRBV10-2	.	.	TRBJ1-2	TGCGCCAGCAGTGAGACTGGACAGCCCTATGGCTACACCTTC	CASSETGQPYGYTF
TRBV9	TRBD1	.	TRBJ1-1	TGTGCCAGCGGGGGAACAGGGGGTATCCCGGCTTTCTTT	CASGGTGGIPAFF
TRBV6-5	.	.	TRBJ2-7	TGTGCCAGCAGTTATTCCTCTTTCCGTGCCGAGCAGTACTTC	CASSYSSFRAEQYF
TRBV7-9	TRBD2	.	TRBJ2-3	TGTGCCAGCAGCCTCCTTAGCGGGAGTGTCTCAGATACGCAGTATTTT	CASSLLSGSVSDTQYF
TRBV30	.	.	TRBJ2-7	TGTGCCTGGAGTCTGCAGGGTTACGAGCAGTACTTC	CAWSLQGYEQYF
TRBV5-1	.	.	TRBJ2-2	TGCGCCAGCAGCAGCGTCACCGGGGAGCTGTTTTTT	CASSSVTGELFF
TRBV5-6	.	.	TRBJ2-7	TGTGCCAGCAGCCCCGGGGGTACGGTATCAGAGCAGTACTTC	CASSPGGTVSEQYF
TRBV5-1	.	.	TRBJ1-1	TGCGCCAGCAGCTTGGGGTGGGGTTGGGGAACTGAAGCTTTCTTT	CASSLGWGWGTEAFF
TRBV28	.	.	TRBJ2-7	TGTGCCAGCAGTTTTGGGCCCCAGCAGTACTTC	CASSFGPQQYF
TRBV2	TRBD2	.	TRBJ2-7	TGTGCCAGCAGCGAGTATACTAGCGGGAGAGGCTACGAGCAGTACTTC	CASSEYTSGRGYEQYF
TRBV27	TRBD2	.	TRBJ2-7	TGTGCCAGCAGTTGGACTAGCGGGGGCGAGCAGTACTTC	CASSWTSGGEQYF
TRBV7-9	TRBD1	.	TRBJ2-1	TGTGCCAGCAGCTGGGGACAGGGTCCGGGGAATGAGCAGTTCTTC	CASSWGQGPGNEQFF
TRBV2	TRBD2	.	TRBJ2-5	TGTGCCAGCCTAGCGGGGGCCGGGGTACAAGAGACCCAGTACTTC	CASLAGAGVQETQYF
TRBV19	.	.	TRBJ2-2	TGTGCCAGTGGACTCTTCAACACCGGGGAGCTGTTTTTT	CASGLFNTGELFF
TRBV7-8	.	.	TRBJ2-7	TGTGCCAGCAGTTCTAACACTGCATACGAGCAGTACTTC	CASSSNTAYEQYF